This T cell receptor beta chain appears in the sequencing data of a study of a mutant IDH1 vaccine in newly diagnosed glioma. Study overall: Most patients had radiochemotherapy with temozolomide before enrollment; others had one alone.

This CDR3 is 14 amino acids long. V was pared by 7 bases and J by 6 bases, with 15 bases between. Per the germline V gene, CDR1 is LGHNA and CDR2 is YNFKEQ. There are a few counts of this clone. Antigen specificity is unknown. Time point noted: week 23, last vaccination. Every vaccine dose comprised 300 ug of mutant IDH1 20-mer peptide plus topical imiquimod. Libraries were prepared by immunoSEQ multiplex PCR; TCRdb keeps only in-frame clonotypes and omits some of them. Among around 28,000 clones listed, 80% to 85% were seen once. The sequencing used PBMCs, collected from a glioma patient whose treatment included an IDH1 peptide vaccine. The chain links TRBV4-2 to TRBJ1-4; no definite D call. This TCR derives from a woman in her 30s with glioma. The CDR3 protein is CASTPGYKDEKLFF. The CDR3 DNA reads TGTGCCAGCACCCCAGGTTATAAAGATGAAAAACTGTTTTTT.